The 14 T cell receptor beta chains presented below share a single source sample, sequenced in a study of glioma-infiltrating T cells after dendritic cell vaccination. This table comes from immunoSEQ multiplex PCR, and its TCRdb copy is limited to in-frame clones, with some not included. The sample yields approximately 36,000 clones, almost 85% seen once. Here the sequenced sample was blood, taken before dendritic cell vaccination. These TCRs come from a human donor with glioblastoma.

This sequence joins TRBV10-2 and TRBJ2-7, with 7 bases identical to TRBD2. V shed 6 bases, J shed 5 bases, and the junction held 7 bases outside the gene matches. The CDR3 length is 13 residues. In germline, CDR1 is WSHSY, CDR2 SAAADI. The CDR3 here is CASSYGTTHEQYF. The CDR3 DNA follows: TGCGCCAGCAGCTACGGGACTACCCACGAGCAGTACTTC.

This clone was counted between two and nine times. The junction and the germline gene differ at one end; a read error may be behind it. This chain uses TRBV20-1 with TRBJ1-3; 10 bases agree with TRBD1. This CDR3 region has 11 residues. The germline gives CDR1 DFQATT, CDR2 SNEGSKA (reference sequence). Written as DNA, the CDR3 is TGCAGTGCGAGTAGACAGGGGGCAGTTATTTTT. It specifies CSASRQGAVIF.

The rearrangement joins TRBV9 to TRBJ2-1, with 13 bases lining up with TRBD2. Per germline, CDR1 SGDLS and CDR2 YYNGEE. This CDR3 spans 15 amino acids. V gave up 4 bases and J gave up 9 bases; unmatched junction bases: 7. The chain's CDR3 is CASSSQTSGGTEQFF. CDR3 DNA sequence: TGTGCCAGCAGCTCACAGACTAGCGGGGGGACTGAGCAGTTCTTC.

Comments on this clone: Other DNA sequences in this specimen translate into the identical CDR3. The chain recombines TRBV2 with TRBJ1-6; D possibly corresponds to TRBD1 (6 bases). Per germline, CDR1 SNHLY and CDR2 FYNNEI. This CDR3 is built from 16 residues. V was clipped by 6 bases and J by 0 bases, with 12 bases between them. CDR3 amino acids: CASRIDRSSYNSPLHF. The CDR3 DNA reads TGTGCCAGCAGAATCGACAGGAGCTCCTATAATTCACCCCTCCACTTT.

The chain recombines TRBV2 with TRBJ2-1; 13 bases agree with TRBD2. The CDR3 is made up of 21 amino acids. With 5 bases clipped from V and 0 bases from J, the junction kept 16 bases outside the gene matches. Germline values: CDR1 SNHLY, CDR2 FYNNEI. The CDR3 nucleotides are TGTGCCAGCAGTCCTATTCTAGGACTAGCGGGGGTCCAGAGCTCCTACAATGAGCAGTTCTTC. Its translation: CASSPILGLAGVQSSYNEQFF.

The rearrangement joins TRBV28 to TRBJ1-2, with D maybe TRBD1 (5 bases). The V end was cut by 4 bases, the J end by 4 bases, with 13 bases between. The germline V gene encodes CDR1 MDHEN and CDR2 SYDVKM. CDR3 size: 14 residues. The DNA of the CDR3 is TGTGCCAGCAGTTCACCGACGGGGGGCTATGGCTACACCTTC. Its protein is CASSSPTGGYGYTF.

The genes are TRBV11-3 and TRBJ2-6, with a tentative D call TRBD1 (5 bases). The CDR3 has 15 residues. Per germline, CDR1 SGHNT and CDR2 YENEEA. Trimming took 5 bases from V and 0 from J, leaving 8 bases between them. The CDR3 protein is CASSPGISGANVLTF. The CDR3 DNA reads as TGTGCCAGCAGCCCAGGGATCTCTGGGGCCAACGTCCTGACTTTC.

This clone was observed a single time. J is TRBJ2-7 and V is TRBV9; tentatively, D is TRBD2 (7 bases). The V end was cut by 3 bases, the J end by 5 bases, with 18 bases between. Germline lookup yields CDR1 SGDLS and CDR2 YYNGEE. This CDR3 has 15 residues. CDR3 residues: CASSALGGKGDEQYF. For the CDR3, the DNA is TGTGCCAGCAGCGCACTCGGGGGGAAGGGGGACGAGCAGTACTTC.

The V and J genes are TRBV30 and TRBJ2-7; TRBD1 is a possible D gene (5 bases). V was cut by 4 bases and J by 3 bases, with 10 bases left in between. The CDR3 loop spans 12 amino acids. Germline V gene lookup returns CDR1 GTSNPN and CDR2 SVGIG (reference sequence). The CDR3 sequence is CAWNWQGYEQYF. DNA for the CDR3: TGTGCCTGGAATTGGCAGGGCTACGAGCAGTACTTC.

V gene TRBV19 combines with J gene TRBJ2-2; TRBD1 matches at 12 bases. V gave up 7 bases and J gave up 5 bases; unmatched junction bases: 5. CDR3 length equals 15 residues. In germline, CDR1 is LNHDA, CDR2 SQIVND (reference sequence). CDR3 region: CASTPGQGATGELFF. CDR3 DNA: TGTGCCAGTACTCCGGGACAGGGGGCGACCGGGGAGCTGTTTTTT.

This chain uses TRBV11-3 with TRBJ1-5, with 7 positions matching TRBD1. Looked up from germline, CDR1 is SGHNT and CDR2 is YENEEA. The CDR3 is made up of 17 amino acids. V shed 8 bases, J shed 0 bases, and the junction held 13 bases outside the gene matches. The CDR3 here is CASHAGQRLNSNQPQHF. In DNA form, the CDR3 reads TGTGCCAGCCATGCGGGACAGAGACTGAATAGCAATCAGCCCCAGCATTTT.

The rearrangement joins TRBV6-5 to TRBJ2-2; D may be TRBD2 (7 bases). Trimming took 4 bases from V and 2 from J, leaving 11 bases between them. The CDR3 has 15 amino acids. Per the germline V gene, CDR1 is MNHEY and CDR2 is SVGAGI. CDR3 protein: CASSSGGLNTGELFF. CDR3 in DNA: TGTGCCAGCAGTTCCGGGGGGCTTAACACCGGGGAGCTGTTTTTT.

The chain links TRBV6-5 to TRBJ1-4, with 8 bases identical to TRBD1. Germline V lookup: CDR1 MNHEY, CDR2 SVGAGI. This CDR3 has 14 amino acids. V lost 2 bases and J lost 4; bases outside the gene matches: 0. The CDR3 region is CASSYDRGNEKLFF. The CDR3 region has the DNA TGTGCCAGCAGTTACGACAGGGGTAATGAAAAACTGTTTTTT.

The chain employs TRBV9 and TRBJ1-3; tentative D call: TRBD1 (6 bases). Germline lookup yields CDR1 SGDLS and CDR2 YYNGEE. V was shortened by 4 bases and J by 0 bases, with 11 bases between the two germline ends. The CDR3 consists of 15 residues. The CDR3 loop is CASSSTGNSGNTIYF. As DNA, the CDR3 is TGTGCCAGCAGCTCGACAGGAAACTCTGGAAACACCATATATTTT.